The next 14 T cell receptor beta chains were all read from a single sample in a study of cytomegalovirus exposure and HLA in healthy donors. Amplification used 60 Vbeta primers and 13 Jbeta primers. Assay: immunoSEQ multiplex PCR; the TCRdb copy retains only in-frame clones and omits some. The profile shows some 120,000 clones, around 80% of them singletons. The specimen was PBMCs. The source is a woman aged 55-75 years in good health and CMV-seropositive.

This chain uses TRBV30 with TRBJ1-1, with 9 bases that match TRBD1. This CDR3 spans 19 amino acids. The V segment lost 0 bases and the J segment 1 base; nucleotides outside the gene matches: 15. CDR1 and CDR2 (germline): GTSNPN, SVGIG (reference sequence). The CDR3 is CAWSVLGPRDRDRNTEAFF. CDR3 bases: TGTGCCTGGAGTGTATTGGGACCCCGGGACAGGGACCGGAACACTGAAGCTTTCTTT. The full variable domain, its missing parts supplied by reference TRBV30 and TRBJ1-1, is SQTIHQWPATLVQPVGSPLSLECTVEGTSNPNLYWYRQAAGRGLQLLFYSVGIGQISSEVPQNLSASRPQDRQFILSSKKLLLSDSGFYLCAWSVLGPRDRDRNTEAFFGQGTRLTVV.

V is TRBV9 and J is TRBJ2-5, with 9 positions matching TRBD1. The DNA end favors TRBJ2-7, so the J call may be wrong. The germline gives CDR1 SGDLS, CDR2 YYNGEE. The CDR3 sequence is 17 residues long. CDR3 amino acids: CASSASIGTGNSYEQYF. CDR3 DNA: TGTGCCAGCAGCGCCTCGATCGGGACAGGGAACTCCTACGAGCAGTACTTC.

For the CDR3, the DNA is TGTGCCAGCAGCTTAGCGGGAAGCGGGAGGAGGAGCTCCTACAATGAGCAGTTCTTC. It yields the protein CASSLAGSGRRSSYNEQFF. This chain uses TRBV7-9 with TRBJ2-1; 9 bases map to TRBD2. J lost 0 bases, V lost 0 bases, and 9 bases had no gene match. The germline gives CDR1 SEHNR, CDR2 FQNEAQ (reference sequence). The CDR3 totals 19 residues.

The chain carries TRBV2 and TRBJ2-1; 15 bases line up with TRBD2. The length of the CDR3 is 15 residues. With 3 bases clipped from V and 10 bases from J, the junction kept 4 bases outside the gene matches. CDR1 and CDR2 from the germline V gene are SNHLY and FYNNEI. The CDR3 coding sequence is TGTGCCAGCAGTGAGGGACTAGCGGGAGGCTACGAGCAGTTCTTC. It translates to CASSEGLAGGYEQFF.

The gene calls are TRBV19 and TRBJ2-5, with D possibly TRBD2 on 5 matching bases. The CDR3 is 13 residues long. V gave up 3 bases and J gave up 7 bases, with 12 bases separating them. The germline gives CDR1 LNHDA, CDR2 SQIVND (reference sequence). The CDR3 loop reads CASSIPGKATQYF. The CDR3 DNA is TGTGCCAGTAGTATTCCCGGGAAGGCGACCCAGTACTTC.

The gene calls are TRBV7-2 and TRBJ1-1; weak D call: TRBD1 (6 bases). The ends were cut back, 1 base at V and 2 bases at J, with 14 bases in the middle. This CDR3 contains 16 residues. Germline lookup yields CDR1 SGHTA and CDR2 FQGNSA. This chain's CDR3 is CASSLVSNRVNTEAFF. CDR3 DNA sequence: TGTGCCAGCAGCTTAGTTAGTAACAGGGTAAACACTGAAGCTTTCTTT.

This CDR3 reads CASKTGAGRYGYTF. The CDR3, as DNA: TGTGCCAGCAAGACAGGGGCTGGCCGCTATGGCTACACCTTC. The genes are TRBV19 and TRBJ1-2; 8 bases agree with TRBD1. The CDR3 consists of 14 residues. Trimming at V came to 9 bases and at J to 4 bases, leaving 10 bases not matched to a gene. Germline V gives CDR1 LNHDA, CDR2 SQIVND (reference sequence).

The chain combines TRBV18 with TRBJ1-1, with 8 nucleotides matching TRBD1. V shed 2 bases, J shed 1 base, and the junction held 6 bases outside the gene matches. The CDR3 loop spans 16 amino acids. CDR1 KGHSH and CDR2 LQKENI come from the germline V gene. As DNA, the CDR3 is TGTGCCAGCTCACCATTACAGGGGGGAACGAACACTGAAGCTTTCTTT. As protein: CASSPLQGGTNTEAFF.

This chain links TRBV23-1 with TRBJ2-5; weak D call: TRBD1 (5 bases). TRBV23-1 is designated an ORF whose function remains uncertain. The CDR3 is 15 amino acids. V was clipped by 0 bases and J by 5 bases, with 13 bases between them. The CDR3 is CASSQSSGAGETQYF. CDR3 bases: TGCGCCAGCAGTCAATCATCGGGTGCAGGGGAGACCCAGTACTTC.

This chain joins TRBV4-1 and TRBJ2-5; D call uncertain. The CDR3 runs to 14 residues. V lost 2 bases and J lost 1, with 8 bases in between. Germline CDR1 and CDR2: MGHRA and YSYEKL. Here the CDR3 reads CASSQIAFQETQYF. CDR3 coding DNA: TGCGCCAGCAGCCAAATAGCCTTCCAAGAGACCCAGTACTTC.

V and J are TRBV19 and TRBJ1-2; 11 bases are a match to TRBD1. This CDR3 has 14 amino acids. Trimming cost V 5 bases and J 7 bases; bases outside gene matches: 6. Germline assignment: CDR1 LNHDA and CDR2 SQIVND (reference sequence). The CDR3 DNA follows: TGTGCCAGTAGTTCCCAGGACAGGGGGCCTGGCTACACCTTC. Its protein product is CASSSQDRGPGYTF. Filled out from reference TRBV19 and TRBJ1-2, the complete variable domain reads DGGITQSPKYLFRKEGQNVTLSCEQNLNHDAMYWYRQDPGQGLRLIYYSQIVNDFQKGDIAEGYSVSREKKESFPLTVTSAQKNPTAFYLCASSSQDRGPGYTFGSGTRLTVV.

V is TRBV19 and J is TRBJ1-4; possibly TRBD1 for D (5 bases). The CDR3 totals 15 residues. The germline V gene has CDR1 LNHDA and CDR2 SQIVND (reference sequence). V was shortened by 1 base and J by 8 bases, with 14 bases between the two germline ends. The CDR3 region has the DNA TGTGCCAGTAGTATAGGGGGCCAGGGATACGAAAAACTGTTTTTT. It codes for CASSIGGQGYEKLFF.

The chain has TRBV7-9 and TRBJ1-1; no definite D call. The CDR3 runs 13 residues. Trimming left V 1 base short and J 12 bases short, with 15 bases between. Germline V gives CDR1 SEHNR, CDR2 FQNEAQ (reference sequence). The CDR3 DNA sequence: TGTGCCAGCAGCTTAGACGAAAGGAGGAGGACTTTCTTT. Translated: CASSLDERRRTFF.

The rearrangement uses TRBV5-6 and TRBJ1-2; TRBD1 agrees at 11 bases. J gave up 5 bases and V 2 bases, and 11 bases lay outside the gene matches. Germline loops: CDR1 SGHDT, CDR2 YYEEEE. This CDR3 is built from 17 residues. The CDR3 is CASSLEPSGTGGYGYTF. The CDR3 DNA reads TGTGCCAGCAGCTTAGAGCCCTCCGGGACAGGGGGGTATGGCTACACCTTC.